The source of this TCR beta chain is a study of brain T cells in children with intractable seizures. General observations from the study: HCMV serostatus was not known, and viral specificity came from CDR3 similarity only. Pre- and post-surgery blood differed in depth, so pre-surgery absences may be undersampling.

Points on this clone: Antigen: not known.

V lost 6 bases, J lost 4 bases, and 4 bases stayed unmatched. The germline V gene has CDR1 LNHDA and CDR2 SQIVND (reference sequence). The CDR3 sequence is 15 residues long. The protocol was immunoSEQ multiplex PCR, while the TCRdb copy is restricted to in-frame clones and leaves out a portion. The table lists some 76,000 clones, about 93% of them singletons, with over 1.5% in the top ten. The material was peripheral blood, obtained at surgery. This clonotype originated in a boy under two years old with tuberous sclerosis and intractable seizures. The chain recombines TRBV19 with TRBJ2-7, with TRBD2 identical over 15 bases. CDR3 nucleotide sequence: TGTGCCAGTAGCCCCGGACTAGCGGGAGGGTACGAGCAGTACTTC. This translates into CASSPGLAGGYEQYF.